Following are 22 T cell receptor beta chains from one sample sequenced in a study of cytomegalovirus exposure and HLA in healthy donors. PCR was performed using 60 Vbeta and 13 Jbeta primers. The assay was immunoSEQ multiplex PCR, and TCRdb's table has in-frame clones only and misses some. Of under 200,000 clones in the sample, about 77% are singletons; the top ten hold about 2.4%. The sample was PBMCs. The origin of the receptors is a man aged 60 to 69 in good health and CMV-seronegative.

The CDR3 DNA reads as TGCGCCAGCAGCTTGGCCGACTCGCGCGAGCAGTACTTC. This codes for CASSLADSREQYF. The chain uses TRBV5-1 and TRBJ2-7; D is unclear. Germline loops: CDR1 SGHRS, CDR2 YFSETQ. CDR3 length equals 13 residues. Trimming left V 0 bases short and J 6 bases short, with 10 bases between. The whole variable domain, remainder taken from reference TRBV5-1 and TRBJ2-7, is KAGVTQTPRYLIKTRGQQVTLSCSPISGHRSVSWYQQTPGQGLQFLFEYFSETQRNKGNFPGRFSGRQFSNSRSEMNVSTLELGDSALYLCASSLADSREQYFGPGTRLTVT.

The chain couples TRBV10-3 to TRBJ2-2, with TRBD2 as a possible D gene (6 bases). V was shortened by 11 bases and J by 4 bases, with 17 bases between the two germline ends. This CDR3 has 14 residues. The germline V gene encodes CDR1 ENHRY and CDR2 SYGVKD. This chain's CDR3 is CAAGIREATGELFF. CDR3 sequence (DNA): TGTGCCGCGGGAATCCGAGAGGCCACCGGGGAGCTGTTTTTT.

By proportion, this clone is large. The same CDR3 can be traced to other DNA sequences in this sample. The chain links TRBV28 to TRBJ1-5, with a tentative D call TRBD1 (5 bases). Trimming shortened V by 9 bases and J by 7 bases, and 7 bases separated the two germline ends. CDR1 is MDHEN and CDR2 is SYDVKM in the germline V gene. CDR3 length: 10 amino acids. The CDR3 reads CARDNQPQHF. The CDR3 bases are TGTGCCAGGGACAACCAGCCCCAGCATTTT.

The chain recombines TRBV5-1 with TRBJ2-5; D gene uncertain. Trimming took 2 bases from V and 2 from J, leaving 7 bases between them. CDR3 size: 13 residues. Per germline, CDR1 SGHRS and CDR2 YFSETQ. The CDR3 reads CASSFYSQETQYF. CDR3 nucleotide sequence: TGCGCCAGCAGCTTTTACAGTCAAGAGACCCAGTACTTC.

The chain combines TRBV20-1 with TRBJ2-7, with TRBD1 matching over 7 bases. CDR1 DFQATT and CDR2 SNEGSKA come from the germline V gene (reference sequence). With V trimmed by 6 bases and J by 3 bases, 2 bases remained unmatched. The CDR3 runs 11 residues. CDR3: CSARQGYEQYF. Here the CDR3 DNA reads TGCAGTGCACGACAGGGCTACGAGCAGTACTTC.

The rearrangement uses TRBV6-5 and TRBJ2-7, with TRBD1 identical over 7 bases. Germline lookup yields CDR1 MNHEY and CDR2 SVGAGI. Losses at the gene ends were 4 bases for V and 0 bases for J; bases not matched to a gene: 9. This CDR3 has 16 residues. CDR3 DNA sequence: TGTGCCAGCAGTTCGTCCTCGGACAGGAGCTCCTACGAGCAGTACTTC. Protein product: CASSSSSDRSSYEQYF.

The rearrangement links TRBV7-6 to TRBJ2-3, with 11 bases that match TRBD2. V trimming: 4 bases; J trimming: 1 base; junction bases outside the gene matches: 13. CDR1 is SGHVS and CDR2 is FNYEAQ in the germline V gene. The CDR3 spans 19 residues. The CDR3 reads CASSSLAGGPSERTDTQYF. The CDR3 DNA sequence: TGTGCCAGCAGCTCTCTAGCGGGGGGCCCATCCGAGCGCACAGATACGCAGTATTTT.

This chain connects TRBV15 to TRBJ2-7; tentative D call: TRBD1 (7 bases). This CDR3 comprises 15 residues. Germline V gene lookup returns CDR1 LNHNV and CDR2 YYDKDF (reference sequence). Trimming shortened V by 4 bases and J by 1 base, and 14 bases separated the two germline ends. Here the CDR3 DNA reads TGTGCCACCAGCACAGGGGGGACAGCATCCTACGAGCAGTACTTC. This encodes CATSTGGTASYEQYF.

V usage is TRBV7-2 and J usage is TRBJ2-7; TRBD2 matches at 11 bases. V gave up 5 bases and J gave up 4 bases; unmatched junction bases: 10. CDR1 is SGHTA and CDR2 is FQGNSA in the germline V gene. The CDR3 runs 16 residues. The CDR3 protein is CASSLIAGGPVYEQYF. In DNA form, the CDR3 reads TGTGCCAGCAGCCTTATAGCGGGAGGGCCGGTTTACGAGCAGTACTTC.

This clone was recorded only once. V gene TRBV30 combines with J gene TRBJ2-1, with 11 bases identical to TRBD2. This CDR3 region has 15 residues. Germline V gene data show CDR1 as GTSNPN and CDR2 as SVGIG (reference sequence). V dropped 5 bases and J dropped 5; count of bases not matched to a gene: 8. The CDR3: CAWSPLAGGHNEQFF. DNA for the CDR3: TGTGCCTGGTCTCCGCTAGCGGGAGGTCACAATGAGCAGTTCTTC.

The chain links TRBV4-2 to TRBJ2-3; unclear D gene. V was pared by 3 bases and J by 3 bases, with 7 bases between. This CDR3 region has 13 residues. Germline values: CDR1 LGHNA, CDR2 YNFKEQ. The CDR3 nucleotides are TGTGCCAGCAGCCAGGGCCCGACAGATACGCAGTATTTT. Encoded protein: CASSQGPTDTQYF.

The chain links TRBV28 to TRBJ1-2; no clear D. Trimming cost V 5 bases and J 4 bases, with 14 bases left between them. Per germline, CDR1 MDHEN and CDR2 SYDVKM. This CDR3 contains 14 residues. The CDR3 spells CASSTEISGYGYTF. The CDR3 region has the DNA TGTGCCAGCAGTACAGAGATTTCAGGCTATGGCTACACCTTC.

V gene TRBV9 combines with J gene TRBJ2-1; 9 bases align to TRBD2. J was trimmed by 2 bases and V by 4 bases; bases with no gene match: 10. Looked up from germline, CDR1 is SGDLS and CDR2 is YYNGEE. The CDR3 is made up of 17 amino acids. In DNA form, the CDR3 reads TGTGCCAGCAGCTCCCTCAGGGGACTAGCAACCTACAATGAGCAGTTCTTC. Translated, it gives CASSSLRGLATYNEQFF.

The J gene is TRBJ2-1, the V gene TRBV5-1, with 12 bases fitting TRBD2. Per germline, CDR1 SGHRS and CDR2 YFSETQ. This CDR3 region has 16 residues. The ends lost 2 bases at V and 7 bases at J; junction bases unmatched: 7. The CDR3 sequence is CASSFSTSGSGNEQFF. The CDR3 nucleotides are TGCGCCAGCAGCTTCTCGACTAGCGGGAGTGGTAATGAGCAGTTCTTC.

The chain employs TRBV6-6 and TRBJ1-2, with 8 bases fitting TRBD1. The CDR3 sequence is 14 residues long. V trimming: 3 bases; J trimming: 6 bases; junction bases outside the gene matches: 6. Per germline, CDR1 MNHNY and CDR2 SVGAGI (reference sequence). CDR3 protein: CASSYQDRVDGYTF. The CDR3 nucleotides read TGTGCCAGCAGTTATCAGGACAGGGTGGATGGCTACACCTTC.

V usage is TRBV2 and J usage is TRBJ1-5; D gene uncertain. The CDR3 sequence is 15 residues long. Trimming removed 6 bases at V and 0 bases at J, with 12 bases between. CDR1 and CDR2 (germline): SNHLY, FYNNEI. In DNA, the CDR3 is TGTGCCAGCAGAGCTAGGATAAATAGCAATCAGCCCCAGCATTTT. Encoded protein: CASRARINSNQPQHF.

The chain is built from TRBV7-2 and TRBJ2-2; D remains ambiguous. Germline V CDR1 and CDR2: SGHTA, FQGNSA. The CDR3 spans 13 residues. V was trimmed by 5 bases and J by 5 bases, leaving 9 bases between them. CDR3 in amino acids: CASSPTQTGELFF. CDR3 nucleotides: TGTGCCAGCAGCCCCACCCAGACCGGGGAGCTGTTTTTT. Complete variable domain (other parts from reference TRBV7-2 and TRBJ2-2): GAGVSQSPSNKVTEKGKDVELRCDPISGHTALYWYRQSLGQGLEFLIYFQGNSAPDKSGLPSDRFSAERTGGSVSTLTIQRTQQEDSAVYLCASSPTQTGELFFGEGSRLTVL.

This clone has just a few counts. V and J are TRBV18 and TRBJ1-2; 8 nucleotides align to TRBD1. The CDR3 consists of 16 residues. Germline CDR1 is KGHSH and CDR2 is LQKENI. V dropped 3 bases and J dropped 13; count of bases not matched to a gene: 19. CDR3 in amino acids: CASSPSQGATGQPPTF. For the CDR3, the DNA is TGTGCCAGCTCACCCTCGCAGGGGGCGACGGGACAGCCTCCCACCTTC.

As concerns this clone: Relative to the germline gene, one junction end is altered; a read error may explain this. The J gene is TRBJ2-3, the V gene TRBV29-1; D possibly corresponds to TRBD2 (5 bases). Per germline, CDR1 SQVTM and CDR2 ANQGSEA. The CDR3 runs 11 residues. The CDR3 loop reads CSVDQSGWQRF. The CDR3 DNA is TGCAGCGTTGACCAGTCGGGGTGGCAGAGATTT.

This clone was picked up many times. At the DNA level, this CDR3 is encoded by other sequences in the same sample as well. The chain joins TRBV6-1 to TRBJ1-5, with 9 bases that match TRBD1. Germline V CDR1 and CDR2: MNHNS, SASEGT. Unmatched junction bases numbered 2, after V lost 6 bases and J lost 2 bases. The CDR3 contains 14 residues. CDR3 nucleotides: TGTGCCAGCAGCTGGACAGGGGGCAATCAGCCCCAGCATTTT. It translates to CASSWTGGNQPQHF.

The chain links TRBV7-2 to TRBJ1-5; 9 positions match TRBD1. The V and J ends lost 5 bases and 9 bases, in that order; junction bases with no gene match: 8. Looked up from germline, CDR1 is SGHTA and CDR2 is FQGNSA. CDR3 length: 14 residues. CDR3 loop: CASSPDRGVRPQHF. In DNA, the CDR3 is TGTGCCAGCAGCCCAGACAGGGGGGTTCGGCCCCAGCATTTT. Supplemented by reference TRBV7-2 and TRBJ1-5, the full variable domain reads GAGVSQSPSNKVTEKGKDVELRCDPISGHTALYWYRQSLGQGLEFLIYFQGNSAPDKSGLPSDRFSAERTGGSVSTLTIQRTQQEDSAVYLCASSPDRGVRPQHFGDGTRLSIL.

The chain joins TRBV7-2 to TRBJ1-2; D not resolved. V was clipped by 1 base and J by 2 bases, with 8 bases between them. The CDR3 has 14 amino acids. In germline, CDR1 is SGHTA, CDR2 FQGNSA. The CDR3 loop reads CASSLDSGNYGYTF. CDR3 coding DNA: TGTGCCAGCAGCTTAGACTCGGGGAACTATGGCTACACCTTC. The full variable domain, with the rest looked up from reference TRBV7-2 and TRBJ1-2, is GAGVSQSPSNKVTEKGKDVELRCDPISGHTALYWYRQSLGQGLEFLIYFQGNSAPDKSGLPSDRFSAERTGGSVSTLTIQRTQQEDSAVYLCASSLDSGNYGYTFGSGTRLTVV.